One and the same sample provided the 18 T cell receptor beta chains below, sequenced in a study of blood T cell repertoires in COVID-19. Measured with immunoSEQ multiplex PCR; TCRdb has only the in-frame clones, and not every one. This sample has around 75,000 clones; roughly 80% occur once, and the top ten carry roughly 13%. Specimen: peripheral blood. These TCRs come from a man aged 45-65 years with COVID-19, enrolled during active disease.

This clone was recorded once. The chain carries TRBV10-3 and TRBJ2-1; 8 bases align to TRBD1. CDR1 and CDR2 from the germline V gene are ENHRY and SYGVKD. The CDR3 is 16 amino acids. V was clipped by 6 bases and J by 5 bases; unmatched bases: 12. CDR3 bases: TGTGCCATCAGCCCGGGACAGGAACAAACTCACAATGAGCAGTTCTTC. Translating gives CAISPGQEQTHNEQFF.

The rearrangement links TRBV5-1 to TRBJ1-2; a possible D gene is TRBD1 (6 bases). CDR1 and CDR2 (germline): SGHRS, YFSETQ. The CDR3 covers 12 residues. Trimming pared 0 bases from V and 6 bases from J, leaving 6 bases between. CDR3 DNA sequence: TGCGCCAGCAGCTTGGACAGGGATGGCTACACCTTC. This encodes CASSLDRDGYTF. Full variable domain (remainder filled in from reference TRBV5-1 and TRBJ1-2): KAGVTQTPRYLIKTRGQQVTLSCSPISGHRSVSWYQQTPGQGLQFLFEYFSETQRNKGNFPGRFSGRQFSNSRSEMNVSTLELGDSALYLCASSLDRDGYTFGSGTRLTVV.

This chain joins TRBV5-1 and TRBJ2-7; the D gene is possibly TRBD1 (6 bases). CDR1 is SGHRS and CDR2 is YFSETQ in the germline V gene. CDR3 length equals 16 residues. V dropped 0 bases and J dropped 3 bases, with 16 bases sitting between them. Here the CDR3 DNA reads TGCGCCAGCAGCTTGGCCGTAACGGGACACCTCTACGAGCAGTACTTC. It encodes CASSLAVTGHLYEQYF.

V gene TRBV7-9 combines with J gene TRBJ1-2; D is unclear. Germline loops: CDR1 SEHNR, CDR2 FQNEAQ (reference sequence). CDR3 length: 12 residues. The V gene lost 5 bases and the J gene lost 5 bases, with 9 bases spanning the gap. The CDR3 spells CASSPGGYGYTF. CDR3 bases: TGTGCCAGCAGCCCCGGCGGTTATGGCTACACCTTC. Supplemented by reference TRBV7-9 and TRBJ1-2, the full variable domain reads DTGVSQNPRHKITKRGQNVTFRCDPISEHNRLYWYRQTLGQGPEFLTYFQNEAQLEKSRLLSDRFSAERPKGSFSTLEIQRTEQGDSAMYLCASSPGGYGYTFGSGTRLTVV.

V is TRBV19 and J is TRBJ1-4; 7 positions agree with TRBD1. Germline V gene lookup returns CDR1 LNHDA and CDR2 SQIVND (reference sequence). This CDR3 is built from 14 residues. The ends lost 4 bases at V and 6 bases at J; junction bases unmatched: 5. The CDR3 spells CASSTTGVDEKLFF. For the CDR3, the DNA is TGTGCCAGTAGTACCACAGGGGTGGATGAAAAACTGTTTTTT. The full variable domain, completed using reference TRBV19 and TRBJ1-4, is DGGITQSPKYLFRKEGQNVTLSCEQNLNHDAMYWYRQDPGQGLRLIYYSQIVNDFQKGDIAEGYSVSREKKESFPLTVTSAQKNPTAFYLCASSTTGVDEKLFFGSGTQLSVL.

The gene calls are TRBV11-1 and TRBJ2-5; TRBD1 agrees at 9 bases. This CDR3 region has 15 residues. Germline CDR1 and CDR2: SGHAT and FQDESV (reference sequence). V trimming: 1 base; J trimming: 5 bases; junction bases outside the gene matches: 5. The CDR3 region has the DNA TGTGCCAGCAGCTTAGGGACAGGGGAGGCGGAGACCCAGTACTTC. Amino acid sequence: CASSLGTGEAETQYF. Looking up the rest from reference TRBV11-1 and TRBJ2-5 gives the full variable domain: EAEVAQSPRYKITEKSQAVAFWCDPISGHATLYWYRQILGQGPELLVQFQDESVVDDSQLPKDRFSAERLKGVDSTLKIQPAELGDSAMYLCASSLGTGEAETQYFGPGTRLLVL.

DNA of the CDR3: TGTGCCACCAGCCCGCGACAGGTAATAACTGCGAGCACTGAAGCTTTCTTT. This translates into CATSPRQVITASTEAFF. The chain couples TRBV15 to TRBJ1-1; TRBD1 might be the D (6 bases). V lost 5 bases to trimming and J lost 4 bases, with 23 bases between them. The CDR3 consists of 17 residues. CDR1 and CDR2 from the germline V gene are LNHNV and YYDKDF (reference sequence).

The rearrangement joins TRBV10-1 to TRBJ2-7, with TRBD1 matching over 11 bases. The CDR3 runs to 15 residues. With 5 bases clipped from V and 3 bases from J, the junction kept 6 bases outside the gene matches. Germline V lookup: CDR1 WNHNN, CDR2 SYGVQD (reference sequence). Here the CDR3 DNA reads TGCGCCAGCAGTAAGGGACAGGGGGGAATCTACGAGCAGTACTTC. This codes for CASSKGQGGIYEQYF.

The chain is built from TRBV2 and TRBJ1-4; D perhaps matches TRBD1 (6 bases). Germline V gene sequence: CDR1 SNHLY, CDR2 FYNNEI. CDR3 length: 19 residues. Between the trimmed V and J ends, which lost 2 bases and 0 bases, there was a span of 19 bases. The CDR3 coding sequence is TGTGCCAGCAGTGAATGGGACAACCCAGTAACTGCAACTAATGAAAAACTGTTTTTT. Protein: CASSEWDNPVTATNEKLFF.

The chain joins TRBV28 to TRBJ1-1; D not certain. CDR1 and CDR2 from the germline V gene are MDHEN and SYDVKM. V lost 10 bases and J 5 bases, leaving 11 bases between the germline ends. There are 11 residues in the CDR3. For the CDR3, the DNA is TGTGCCACCTTTAGTCGGACTGAAGCTTTCTTT. The encoded protein is CATFSRTEAFF. Complete variable domain (other parts from reference TRBV28 and TRBJ1-1): DVKVTQSSRYLVKRTGEKVFLECVQDMDHENMFWYRQDPGLGLRLIYFSYDVKMKEKGDIPEGYSVSREKKERFSLILESASTNQTSMYLCATFSRTEAFFGQGTRLTVV.

The V call is TRBV7-9, the J call TRBJ2-7; 8 bases align to TRBD2. With 5 bases clipped from V and 1 base from J, the junction kept 7 bases outside the gene matches. The germline V gene has CDR1 SEHNR and CDR2 FQNEAQ (reference sequence). The CDR3 totals 15 residues. CDR3 bases: TGTGCCAGCAGCCGCCGGACTAGCAGATCCTACGAGCAGTACTTC. Its translation is CASSRRTSRSYEQYF.

The CDR3 DNA sequence: TGTGCCAGCATTAGGACAGGGGGCGGCGAGCAGTACTTC. This sequence encodes CASIRTGGGEQYF. The chain couples TRBV6-6 to TRBJ2-7; 11 bases are shared with TRBD1. V lost 7 bases, J lost 6 bases, and 5 bases stayed unmatched. This CDR3 has 13 amino acids. CDR1 MNHNY and CDR2 SVGAGI come from the germline V gene (reference sequence).

V and J are TRBV27 and TRBJ1-2; the D gene is possibly TRBD1 (6 bases). The CDR3 totals 16 residues. Germline assignment: CDR1 MNHEY and CDR2 SMNVEV (reference sequence). Trimming took 0 bases from V and 4 from J, leaving 15 bases between them. The CDR3 is CASSLSGQGTSYGYTF. The DNA for the CDR3 is TGTGCCAGCAGTTTATCGGGGCAGGGGACATCCTATGGCTACACCTTC.

This chain uses TRBV9 with TRBJ2-2, with 7 bases fitting TRBD1. V was clipped by 3 bases and J by 6 bases; unmatched bases: 8. Germline CDR1 is SGDLS and CDR2 is YYNGEE. The CDR3 has 15 amino acids. CDR3 loop: CASSATGNVPGELFF. CDR3 DNA: TGTGCCAGCAGCGCGACAGGGAATGTGCCCGGGGAGCTGTTTTTT.

This clone has just one count. The rearrangement joins TRBV9 to TRBJ2-7, with D perhaps TRBD2 (6 bases). The germline V gene has CDR1 SGDLS and CDR2 YYNGEE. With 0 bases removed from V and 2 bases from J, the gap between germline ends came to 15 bases. This CDR3 spans 16 amino acids. CDR3: CASSVGGGIRTYEQYF. CDR3 in DNA: TGTGCCAGCAGCGTAGGTGGGGGGATTAGGACCTACGAGCAGTACTTC. Full variable domain (remainder filled in from reference TRBV9 and TRBJ2-7): DSGVTQTPKHLITATGQRVTLRCSPRSGDLSVYWYQQSLDQGLQFLIQYYNGEERAKGNILERFSAQQFPDLHSELNLSSLELGDSALYFCASSVGGGIRTYEQYFGPGTRLTVT.

The V call is TRBV5-4, the J call TRBJ2-7, with 8 bases identical to TRBD2. V shed 6 bases and J 3 bases; nucleotides not matched to a gene: 11. CDR1 and CDR2 (germline): SGHNT, YYREEE (reference sequence). This CDR3 is 15 amino acids long. The CDR3 protein is CASTPGGEGHYEQYF. The CDR3 DNA follows: TGTGCCAGCACTCCCGGGGGGGAGGGCCACTACGAGCAGTACTTC.

The V gene is TRBV18, the J gene TRBJ2-2; 10 bases map to TRBD2. Germline CDR1 and CDR2: KGHSH and LQKENI. V lost 1 base and J lost 0; bases outside the gene matches: 5. The CDR3 is 18 amino acids. DNA of the CDR3: TGTGCCAGCTCACCACGGACTAGCGGTTTCGCGAACACCGGGGAGCTGTTTTTT. It is translated as CASSPRTSGFANTGELFF. Variable domain in full (rest from reference TRBV18 and TRBJ2-2): NAGVMQNPRHLVRRRGQEARLRCSPMKGHSHVYWYRQLPEEGLKFMVYLQKENIIDESGMPKERFSAEFPKEGPSILRIQQVVRGDSAAYFCASSPRTSGFANTGELFFGEGSRLTVL.

This clone was seen only once. J is TRBJ2-6 and V is TRBV15, with 7 bases matching TRBD1. The CDR3 totals 19 residues. The V and J ends lost 1 base and 0 bases, in that order; junction bases with no gene match: 9. Germline V gives CDR1 LNHNV, CDR2 YYDKDF (reference sequence). Here the CDR3 DNA reads TGTGCCACCAGCAGAGGTGGGACAGCTATAGCCTCTGGGGCCAACGTCCTGACTTTC. Protein: CATSRGGTAIASGANVLTF.